This TCR beta chain was sequenced during a study of cytomegalovirus exposure and HLA in healthy donors. General study findings and limits: Reported performance of the classifier showed diagnosis of cytomegalovirus status with high specificity and sensitivity. That first-cohort TCR clusters tended to co-occur in the approximately 110 validation repertoires was found in a later analysis. Most sequenced TCRs were rare (though some public TCRs occurred in many donors). Researchers catalogued about 150 TCR beta chains as cytomegalovirus-associated.

CDR1 is MNHNY and CDR2 is SVGAGI in the germline V gene (reference sequence). V lost 5 bases and J 2 bases, leaving 13 bases between the germline ends. The CDR3 length is 16 residues. Produced via immunoSEQ multiplex PCR; TCRdb's table is partial and in-frame only. The sample yields hundreds of thousands of clones, roughly 85% seen once. Comment on this clone: The antigen remains undetermined.

This TCR derives from a woman in her late teens or twenties in good health and CMV-seronegative. The rearrangement joins TRBV6-6 to TRBJ2-6, with D possibly TRBD1 on 5 matching bases. The sequencing sample was made of PBMCs. As DNA, the CDR3 is TGTGCCAGCAGTCAGGCCAAGGGGACTGGGGCCAACGTCCTGACTTTC. Translated, it gives CASSQAKGTGANVLTF.